This passage covers 28 T cell receptor beta chains from one sample sequenced in a study of cytomegalovirus exposure and HLA in healthy donors. Primers for the PCR totalled 60 Vbeta and 13 Jbeta. TCRdb keeps only in-frame clones here, not all; method: immunoSEQ multiplex PCR. In the table there are around 99,000 clones, 76% of which are singletons. Sequencing was performed on PBMCs. These receptors were taken from a woman between 45 and 65 years old in good health and CMV-seropositive.

This chain joins TRBV7-9 and TRBJ1-5, with 11 bases lining up with TRBD1. Per the germline V gene, CDR1 is SEHNR and CDR2 is FQNEAQ (reference sequence). V dropped 5 bases and J dropped 3; count of bases not matched to a gene: 3. The CDR3 has 15 residues. The CDR3 coding sequence is TGTGCCAGCAGCCCGGGACAGGGGGTCAATCAGCCCCAGCATTTT. It codes for CASSPGQGVNQPQHF.

V and J are TRBV2 and TRBJ2-3; D is perhaps TRBD2 (7 bases). Deletions cut 7 bases from V and 5 bases from J, with 13 bases between. Germline CDR1 is SNHLY and CDR2 is FYNNEI. The CDR3 has 13 amino acids. CDR3 nucleotide sequence: TGTGCCAGCATCCCGAGGGGGGGAGATACGCAGTATTTT. It codes for CASIPRGGDTQYF.

The table lists this clone with a count of one. The chain employs TRBV6-1 and TRBJ2-4; D is uncertain. V lost 7 bases and J lost 0, with 10 bases in between. CDR3 size: 14 residues. Germline lookup yields CDR1 MNHNS and CDR2 SASEGT. The chain's CDR3 is CASMELLAKNIQYF. The CDR3 DNA sequence: TGTGCCAGCATGGAGTTGCTAGCCAAAAACATTCAGTACTTC.

Concerning this clone: The CDR3 does not end in the conserved phenylalanine or tryptophan, so this is likely a read error. The chain has TRBV10-3 and TRBJ2-7, with D perhaps matching TRBD1 (6 bases). Germline-derived CDR1 and CDR2 are ENHRY and SYGVKD. CDR3 length: 14 amino acids. V lost 2 bases and J 5 bases, leaving 13 bases between the germline ends. The CDR3 here is CAISELDSRNEQYC. The CDR3 DNA reads as TGTGCCATCAGTGAGCTGGACAGTAGAAACGAGCAGTACTGC.

This CDR3 reads CASTLAASGANVLTF. The DNA of the CDR3 is TGCGCCAGCACCCTGGCGGCCTCTGGGGCCAACGTCCTGACTTTC. The chain employs TRBV5-1 and TRBJ2-6; no definite D call. V lost 6 bases and J 0 bases, leaving 10 bases between the germline ends. Germline CDR1 is SGHRS and CDR2 is YFSETQ. This CDR3 is built from 15 residues.

There are a few counts of this clone. V and J are TRBV12-5 and TRBJ1-2; 7 nucleotides agree with TRBD1. V shed 6 bases, J shed 9 bases, and the junction held 10 bases outside the gene matches. The CDR3 loop spans 13 amino acids. CDR1 and CDR2 (germline): LGHNT, FRNRAP. The CDR3: CASGPGDSPRYTF. CDR3 bases: TGTGCTAGTGGCCCCGGGGACAGTCCGCGCTACACCTTC.

V is TRBV10-3 and J is TRBJ2-2; 9 positions match TRBD2. The germline CDR1 and CDR2 sequences are ENHRY and SYGVKD. Trimming at V came to 0 bases and at J to 5 bases, leaving 13 bases not matched to a gene. There are 19 residues in the CDR3. The CDR3 DNA reads as TGTGCCATCAGTGAGTCGAGCCTAGCGGGATCAGGTGGGACCGGGGAGCTGTTTTTT. The encoded protein is CAISESSLAGSGGTGELFF.

The chain carries TRBV7-6 and TRBJ2-7; TRBD2 is a possible D gene (5 bases). Trimming removed 5 bases from V and 0 bases from J, with 11 bases in between. This CDR3 has 14 residues. The germline V gene encodes CDR1 SGHVS and CDR2 FNYEAQ. CDR3 sequence: CASSGEDFSYEQYF. CDR3 DNA sequence: TGTGCCAGCAGCGGTGAGGACTTCTCCTACGAGCAGTACTTC.

The rearrangement links TRBV13 to TRBJ1-1; 7 bases are a match to TRBD1. The CDR3 runs to 13 residues. The germline V gene has CDR1 PRHDT and CDR2 FYEKMQ (reference sequence). The J segment lost 5 bases and the V segment lost 0 bases, leaving 0 bases of the junction unmatched. CDR3 sequence reads: CASSLGRGTEAFF. As DNA, the CDR3 is TGTGCCAGCAGCTTAGGCAGGGGGACTGAAGCTTTCTTT.

The CDR3 region has the DNA TGTGCCAGCAGTGCGGACAGCCGAGCCACGGGCTACACCTTC. Amino acids: CASSADSRATGYTF. The rearrangement links TRBV6-1 to TRBJ1-2, with D possibly being TRBD1 (6 bases). Germline CDR1 MNHNS, CDR2 SASEGT. This CDR3 has 14 residues. V lost 4 bases and J 8 bases, leaving 17 bases between the germline ends.

The rearrangement uses TRBV7-2 and TRBJ1-6; 7 bases match TRBD1. Germline V gives CDR1 SGHTA, CDR2 FQGNSA. The CDR3 spans 17 residues. With 5 bases clipped from V and 0 bases from J, the junction kept 7 bases outside the gene matches. The CDR3 protein is CASSDRQGSSYNSPLHF. The DNA for the CDR3 is TGTGCCAGCAGCGACCGACAGGGAAGCTCCTATAATTCACCCCTCCACTTT.

The chain has TRBV5-1 and TRBJ2-7, with TRBD2 matching 12 bases. There are 14 residues in the CDR3. V shed 2 bases, J shed 5 bases, and the junction held 2 bases outside the gene matches. The germline gives CDR1 SGHRS, CDR2 YFSETQ. DNA of the CDR3: TGCGCCAGCAGCTTAACTAGCGGGGGGAACGAGCAGTACTTC. It translates to CASSLTSGGNEQYF.

The chain joins TRBV11-3 to TRBJ2-1; 8 bases map to TRBD2. The CDR3 sequence is 14 residues long. Trimming at V came to 3 bases and at J to 6 bases, leaving 4 bases not matched to a gene. Germline CDR1 is SGHNT and CDR2 is YENEEA. The DNA of the CDR3 is TGTGCCAGCAGCTTGGGTCTAGCGGGCAATGAGCAGTTCTTC. Translated: CASSLGLAGNEQFF.

This chain links TRBV6-1 with TRBJ1-6, with D maybe TRBD1 (6 bases). The CDR3 spans 14 residues. Trimming removed 3 bases from V and 6 bases from J, with 9 bases in between. Per germline, CDR1 MNHNS and CDR2 SASEGT. CDR3 in amino acids: CASSDGRGNSPLHF. DNA of the CDR3: TGTGCCAGCAGTGATGGCAGGGGTAATTCACCCCTCCACTTT.

Written as DNA, the CDR3 is TGTGCCAGCCGTGATGACAGGGAGCCTGCAACTAATGAAAAACTGTTTTTT. Translating gives CASRDDREPATNEKLFF. V and J are TRBV27 and TRBJ1-4; TRBD1 aligns across 7 bases. The germline V gene has CDR1 MNHEY and CDR2 SMNVEV (reference sequence). V dropped 8 bases and J dropped 0; count of bases not matched to a gene: 12. The CDR3 covers 17 residues.

This chain uses TRBV9 with TRBJ1-2, with 8 bases fitting TRBD1. The CDR3 loop spans 16 amino acids. Germline CDR1 SGDLS, CDR2 YYNGEE. The J segment lost 3 bases and the V segment lost 4 bases, leaving 11 bases of the junction unmatched. CDR3 sequence reads: CASSPKWTGWDYGYTF. CDR3 nucleotide sequence: TGTGCCAGCAGCCCTAAATGGACAGGGTGGGACTATGGCTACACCTTC.

This clone was observed a handful of times. The chain carries TRBV27 and TRBJ2-7; TRBD2 matches at 7 bases. The length of the CDR3 is 15 residues. V gave up 5 bases and J gave up 7 bases; unmatched junction bases: 14. Germline loops: CDR1 MNHEY, CDR2 SMNVEV (reference sequence). In DNA form, the CDR3 reads TGTGCCAGCAGTCCACTACTAGCGCTAGGGATAGAGCAGTACTTC. It is translated as CASSPLLALGIEQYF.

A word on this clone: In the same sample, other DNA sequences code for this CDR3. This chain connects TRBV7-2 to TRBJ2-1; TRBD2 aligns across 8 bases. V trimming: 1 base; J trimming: 8 bases; junction bases outside the gene matches: 10. The germline CDR1 and CDR2 sequences are SGHTA and FQGNSA. The CDR3 has 16 residues. This chain's CDR3 is CASSLGGLVSGDEQFF. DNA for the CDR3: TGTGCCAGCAGCTTAGGGGGACTAGTGTCGGGGGATGAGCAGTTCTTC.

V usage is TRBV19 and J usage is TRBJ2-1, with 8 bases fitting TRBD1. This CDR3 has 16 amino acids. Germline CDR1 and CDR2: LNHDA and SQIVND (reference sequence). The V segment lost 7 bases and the J segment 8 bases; nucleotides outside the gene matches: 16. Here the CDR3 DNA reads TGTGCCAGTACCCACACTTTATGGACAGGGCTTGATGAGCAGTTCTTC. Its protein is CASTHTLWTGLDEQFF.

The J gene is TRBJ1-6, the V gene TRBV7-2, with D perhaps TRBD1 (5 bases). The germline gives CDR1 SGHTA, CDR2 FQGNSA. This CDR3 is built from 15 residues. Trimming took 5 bases from V and 6 from J, leaving 14 bases between them. CDR3 DNA sequence: TGTGCCAGCAGCCCCAGGGTCTCTCCTAATTCACCCCTCCACTTT. As protein: CASSPRVSPNSPLHF. Variable domain in full (rest from reference TRBV7-2 and TRBJ1-6): GAGVSQSPSNKVTEKGKDVELRCDPISGHTALYWYRQSLGQGLEFLIYFQGNSAPDKSGLPSDRFSAERTGGSVSTLTIQRTQQEDSAVYLCASSPRVSPNSPLHFGNGTRLTVT.

The rearrangement links TRBV2 to TRBJ2-7, with TRBD1 matching over 7 bases. J was trimmed by 3 bases and V by 1 base; bases with no gene match: 3. Germline loops: CDR1 SNHLY, CDR2 FYNNEI. The CDR3 length is 14 residues. CDR3: CASSEEGGNYEQYF. CDR3 bases: TGTGCCAGCAGTGAAGAAGGGGGCAACTACGAGCAGTACTTC.

This clone was observed a handful of times. The gene calls are TRBV5-1 and TRBJ2-4; 11 nucleotides line up with TRBD2. V trimming: 4 bases; J trimming: 4 bases; junction bases outside the gene matches: 4. CDR1 and CDR2 from the germline V gene are SGHRS and YFSETQ. The CDR3 extends over 15 amino acids. The CDR3 sequence: CASSPLAGVKNIQYF. In DNA form, the CDR3 reads TGCGCCAGCAGCCCACTAGCGGGAGTAAAAAACATTCAGTACTTC.

The genes are TRBV5-1 and TRBJ1-1; the D gene is possibly TRBD1 (5 bases). Germline values: CDR1 SGHRS, CDR2 YFSETQ. CDR3 length: 13 residues. V was trimmed by 3 bases and J by 4 bases, leaving 10 bases between them. The chain's CDR3 is CASSSSGSTEAFF. In DNA, the CDR3 is TGCGCCAGCAGCTCCTCAGGGTCCACTGAAGCTTTCTTT. The entire variable domain, with the rest obtained from reference TRBV5-1 and TRBJ1-1, is as follows: KAGVTQTPRYLIKTRGQQVTLSCSPISGHRSVSWYQQTPGQGLQFLFEYFSETQRNKGNFPGRFSGRQFSNSRSEMNVSTLELGDSALYLCASSSSGSTEAFFGQGTRLTVV.

This rearrangement joins TRBV5-6 to TRBJ1-2; TRBD1 matches at 8 bases. With V trimmed by 7 bases and J by 5 bases, 10 bases remained unmatched. CDR1 is SGHDT, CDR2 YYEEEE, per germline. The CDR3 runs to 14 residues. The CDR3, as DNA: TGTGCCAGCGTAGGACAGGGAACTATTTATGGCTACACCTTC. It is translated as CASVGQGTIYGYTF.

The rearrangement uses TRBV6-5 and TRBJ1-5, with D maybe TRBD1 (6 bases). Germline V lookup: CDR1 MNHEY, CDR2 SVGAGI. Trimming took 2 bases from V and 9 from J, leaving 17 bases between them. CDR3 length: 15 amino acids. CDR3 loop: CASSYGPQGSWPQHF. In DNA, the CDR3 is TGTGCCAGCAGTTACGGGCCCCAGGGGTCATGGCCCCAGCATTTT.

About this clone: The junction and the germline gene differ at one end; a read error may be behind it. The chain joins TRBV18 to TRBJ2-5; TRBD2 matches at 16 bases. Germline V gives CDR1 KGHSH, CDR2 LQKENI. CDR3 size: 17 residues. The CDR3: CASSPPGLAGGQEAQYF. In DNA, the CDR3 is TGTGCCAGCTCACCGCCGGGACTAGCGGGAGGGCAAGAGGCCCAGTACTTC.

The rearrangement uses TRBV6-5 and TRBJ2-7, with 8 positions matching TRBD1. The germline gives CDR1 MNHEY, CDR2 SVGAGI. CDR3 length: 16 residues. The ends lost 0 bases at V and 3 bases at J; junction bases unmatched: 7. CDR3 sequence reads: CASSYSPTGANYEQYF. Written as DNA, the CDR3 is TGTGCCAGCAGTTACTCGCCGACAGGGGCCAACTACGAGCAGTACTTC.

In its sample, this clone was seen a few times. The rearrangement joins TRBV18 to TRBJ2-3; the D gene is possibly TRBD2 (6 bases). Germline assignment: CDR1 KGHSH and CDR2 LQKENI. The CDR3 loop spans 14 amino acids. Trimming stripped 6 bases from V and 0 bases from J, with 10 bases between. DNA for the CDR3: TGTGCCAGCTCGGGACTCGCTAGCACAGATACGCAGTATTTT. Translation gives CASSGLASTDTQYF.